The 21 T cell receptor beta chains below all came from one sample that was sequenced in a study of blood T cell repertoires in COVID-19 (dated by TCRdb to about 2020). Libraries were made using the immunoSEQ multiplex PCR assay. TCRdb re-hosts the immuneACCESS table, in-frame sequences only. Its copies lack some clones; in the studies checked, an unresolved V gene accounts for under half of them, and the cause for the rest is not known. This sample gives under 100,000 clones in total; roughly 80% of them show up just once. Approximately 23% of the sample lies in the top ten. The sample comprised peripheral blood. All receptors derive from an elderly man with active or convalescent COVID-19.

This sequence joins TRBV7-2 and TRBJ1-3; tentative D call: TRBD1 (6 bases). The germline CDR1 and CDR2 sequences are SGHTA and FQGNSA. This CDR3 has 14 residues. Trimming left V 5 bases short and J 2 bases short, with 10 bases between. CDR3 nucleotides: TGTGCCAGCAGCGCTACAGGGCCTGGAAACACCATATATTTT. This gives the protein CASSATGPGNTIYF.

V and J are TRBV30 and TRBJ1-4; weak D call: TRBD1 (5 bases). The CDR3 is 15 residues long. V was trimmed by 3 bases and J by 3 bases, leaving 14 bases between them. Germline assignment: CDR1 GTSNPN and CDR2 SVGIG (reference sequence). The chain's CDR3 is CAWRDLRVANEKLFF. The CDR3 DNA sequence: TGTGCCTGGAGAGACCTCAGGGTTGCTAATGAAAAACTGTTTTTT.

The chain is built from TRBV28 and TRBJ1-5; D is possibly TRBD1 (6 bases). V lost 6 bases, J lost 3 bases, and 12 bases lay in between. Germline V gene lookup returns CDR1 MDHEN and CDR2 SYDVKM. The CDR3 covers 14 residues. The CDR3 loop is CASRVQGVNQPQHF. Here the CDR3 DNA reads TGTGCCAGCAGGGTACAGGGCGTCAATCAGCCCCAGCATTTT.

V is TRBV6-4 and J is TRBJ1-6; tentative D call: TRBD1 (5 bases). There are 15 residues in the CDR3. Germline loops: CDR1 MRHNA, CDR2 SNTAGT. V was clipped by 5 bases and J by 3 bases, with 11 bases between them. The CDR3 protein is CASSHTGIYNSPLHF. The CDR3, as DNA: TGTGCCAGCAGTCACACAGGAATCTATAATTCACCCCTCCACTTT.

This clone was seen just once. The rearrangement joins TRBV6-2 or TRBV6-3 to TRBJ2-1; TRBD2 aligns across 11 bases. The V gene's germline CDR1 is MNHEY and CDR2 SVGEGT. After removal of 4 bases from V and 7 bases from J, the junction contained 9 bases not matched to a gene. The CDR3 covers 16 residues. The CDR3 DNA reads TGTGCCAGCAGTTCGTTATTAGCGGGGGGGTTTAATGAGCAGTTCTTC. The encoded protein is CASSSLLAGGFNEQFF.

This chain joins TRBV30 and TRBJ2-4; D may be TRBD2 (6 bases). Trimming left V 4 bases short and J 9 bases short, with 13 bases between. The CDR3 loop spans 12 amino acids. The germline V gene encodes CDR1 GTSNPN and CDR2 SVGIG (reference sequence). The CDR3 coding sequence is TGTGCCTGGACCGCCCCCGGGGGCATTCAGTACTTC. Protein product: CAWTAPGGIQYF.

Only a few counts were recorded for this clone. This chain's CDR3 is CASSPGQGRGGYTF. In DNA form, the CDR3 reads TGTGCCAGCAGCCCGGGACAGGGGAGAGGTGGCTACACCTTC. This rearrangement joins TRBV7-9 to TRBJ1-2; 10 nucleotides agree with TRBD1. The CDR3 covers 14 residues. The germline gives CDR1 SEHNR, CDR2 FQNEAQ (reference sequence). The J segment lost 7 bases and the V segment lost 5 bases, leaving 7 bases of the junction unmatched.

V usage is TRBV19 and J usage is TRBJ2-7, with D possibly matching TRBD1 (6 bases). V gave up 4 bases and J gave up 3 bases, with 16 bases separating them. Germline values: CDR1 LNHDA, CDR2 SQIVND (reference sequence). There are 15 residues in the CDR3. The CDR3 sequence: CASSNLLGTSYEQYF. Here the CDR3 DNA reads TGTGCCAGTAGTAACCTCTTGGGGACAAGCTACGAGCAGTACTTC. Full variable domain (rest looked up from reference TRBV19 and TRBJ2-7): DGGITQSPKYLFRKEGQNVTLSCEQNLNHDAMYWYRQDPGQGLRLIYYSQIVNDFQKGDIAEGYSVSREKKESFPLTVTSAQKNPTAFYLCASSNLLGTSYEQYFGPGTRLTVT.

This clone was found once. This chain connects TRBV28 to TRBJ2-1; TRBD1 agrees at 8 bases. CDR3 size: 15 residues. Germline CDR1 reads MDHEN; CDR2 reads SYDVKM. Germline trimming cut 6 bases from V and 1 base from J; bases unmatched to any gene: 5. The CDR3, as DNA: TGTGCCAGCAGGAGGACAGGGTTGTCCTACAATGAGCAGTTCTTC. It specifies CASRRTGLSYNEQFF.

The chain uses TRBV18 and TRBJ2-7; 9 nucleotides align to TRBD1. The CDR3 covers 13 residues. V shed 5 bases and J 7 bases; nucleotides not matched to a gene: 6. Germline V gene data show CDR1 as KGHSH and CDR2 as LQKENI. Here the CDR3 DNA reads TGTGCCAGCTCAGCCGACAGGGGGAGGGAGCAGTACTTC. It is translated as CASSADRGREQYF.

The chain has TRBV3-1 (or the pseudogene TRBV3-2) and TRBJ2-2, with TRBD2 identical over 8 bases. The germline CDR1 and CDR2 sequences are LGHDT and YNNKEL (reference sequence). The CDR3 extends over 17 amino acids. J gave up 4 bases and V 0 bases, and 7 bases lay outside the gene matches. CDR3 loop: CASSQEIGGAGTGELFF. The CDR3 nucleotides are TGTGCCAGCAGCCAAGAAATCGGGGGGGCCGGCACCGGGGAGCTGTTTTTT.

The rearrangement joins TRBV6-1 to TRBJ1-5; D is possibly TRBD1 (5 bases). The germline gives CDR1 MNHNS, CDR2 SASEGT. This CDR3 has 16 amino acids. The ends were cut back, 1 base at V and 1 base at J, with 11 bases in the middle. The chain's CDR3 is CASSEVGGLSNQPQHF. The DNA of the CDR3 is TGTGCCAGCAGTGAAGTGGGGGGGTTGAGCAATCAGCCCCAGCATTTT.

CDR3 sequence reads: CASSRYAGNEQFF. CDR3 sequence (DNA): TGTGCCAGCAGCCGATATGCGGGCAATGAGCAGTTCTTC. This sequence joins TRBV7-7 and TRBJ2-1; D might be TRBD2 (5 bases). The CDR3 has 13 amino acids. CDR1 and CDR2 from the germline V gene are SSHAT and FNYEAQ (reference sequence). The V end was cut by 5 bases, the J end by 6 bases, with 11 bases between.

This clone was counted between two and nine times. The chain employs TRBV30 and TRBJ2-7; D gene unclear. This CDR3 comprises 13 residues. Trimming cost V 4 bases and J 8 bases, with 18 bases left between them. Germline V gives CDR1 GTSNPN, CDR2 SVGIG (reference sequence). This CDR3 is CAWNNNLGLKQYF. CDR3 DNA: TGTGCCTGGAACAACAACCTTGGCCTCAAGCAGTACTTC.

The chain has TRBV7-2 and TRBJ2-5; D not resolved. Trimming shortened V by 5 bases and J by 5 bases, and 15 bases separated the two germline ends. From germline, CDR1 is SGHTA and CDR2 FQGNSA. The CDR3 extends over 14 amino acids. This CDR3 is CASSSPVFRETQYF. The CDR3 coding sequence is TGTGCCAGCAGCAGTCCCGTCTTTCGGGAGACCCAGTACTTC. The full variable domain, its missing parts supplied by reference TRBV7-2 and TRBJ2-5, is GAGVSQSPSNKVTEKGKDVELRCDPISGHTALYWYRQSLGQGLEFLIYFQGNSAPDKSGLPSDRFSAERTGGSVSTLTIQRTQQEDSAVYLCASSSPVFRETQYFGPGTRLLVL.

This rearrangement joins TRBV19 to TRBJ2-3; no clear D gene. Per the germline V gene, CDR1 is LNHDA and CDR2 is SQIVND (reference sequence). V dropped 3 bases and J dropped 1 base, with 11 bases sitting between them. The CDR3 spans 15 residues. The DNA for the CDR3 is TGTGCCAGTAGTATCGAAGGCCGGGGCACAGATACGCAGTATTTT. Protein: CASSIEGRGTDTQYF.

CDR3 bases: TGTGCCAGCAGCCCGACAGGGGGCGCGAAGAAACTGTTTTTT. Translated: CASSPTGGAKKLFF. The chain links TRBV9 to TRBJ1-4; 10 bases are shared with TRBD1. V lost 4 bases to trimming and J lost 11 bases; unmatched junction nucleotides: 8. There are 14 residues in the CDR3. CDR1 SGDLS and CDR2 YYNGEE come from the germline V gene.

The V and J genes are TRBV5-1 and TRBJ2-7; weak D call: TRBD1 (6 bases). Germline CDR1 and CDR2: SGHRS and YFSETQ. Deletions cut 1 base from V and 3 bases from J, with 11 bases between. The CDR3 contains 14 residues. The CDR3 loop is CASSLFARGYEQYF. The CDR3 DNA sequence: TGCGCCAGCAGCTTGTTCGCCAGGGGCTACGAGCAGTACTTC.

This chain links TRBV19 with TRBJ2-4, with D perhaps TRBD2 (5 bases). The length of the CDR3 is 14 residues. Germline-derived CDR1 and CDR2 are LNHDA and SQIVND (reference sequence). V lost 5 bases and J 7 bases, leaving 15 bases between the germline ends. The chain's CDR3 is CASSSRARGNIQYF. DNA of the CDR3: TGTGCCAGTAGTTCACGGGCCCGGGGTAACATTCAGTACTTC.

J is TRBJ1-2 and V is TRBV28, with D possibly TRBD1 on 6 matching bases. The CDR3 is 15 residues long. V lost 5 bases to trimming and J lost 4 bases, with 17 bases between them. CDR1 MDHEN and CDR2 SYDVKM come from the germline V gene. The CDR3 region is CASSVPDRNRYGYTF. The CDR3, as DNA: TGTGCCAGCAGTGTCCCGGACAGAAATCGCTATGGCTACACCTTC.

For the CDR3, the DNA is TGTGCCAGCTCACCTCGGGACGGAACGGAGGGTGAAAAACTGTTTTTT. Its protein is CASSPRDGTEGEKLFF. The rearrangement joins TRBV18 to TRBJ1-4, with D possibly being TRBD1 (5 bases). Trimming shortened V by 3 bases and J by 7 bases, and 18 bases separated the two germline ends. CDR1 KGHSH and CDR2 LQKENI come from the germline V gene. This CDR3 comprises 16 residues.